This TCR beta chain originates from a study of blood T cell repertoires in COVID-19. TCRdb's table, derived via immunoSEQ multiplex PCR, lists solely in-frame clones and lacks some. The repertoire holds hundreds of thousands of clones, with about 85% as singletons. Germline lookup yields CDR1 KGHSH and CDR2 LQKENI. Trimming cost V 7 bases and J 0 bases; bases outside gene matches: 6. The CDR3 sequence is 15 residues long. This chain links TRBV18 with TRBJ1-1; TRBD1 agrees at 9 bases. This clonotype was obtained from a woman between 18 and 29 years old who had recovered from COVID-19. The sequenced sample was peripheral blood. The DNA for the CDR3 is TGTGCCAGCTTACCGGGACAGGGAGTGAACACTGAAGCTTTCTTT. Amino acid sequence: CASLPGQGVNTEAFF.